Following are 25 T cell receptor beta chains from one sample sequenced in a study of control samples from healthy donors and cancer patients. Generated by immunoSEQ multiplex PCR, the TCRdb table keeps only in-frame clones and is missing some. The sample has about 190,000 clones, approximately 92% seen once; the top ten hold over 1.3%. The source material was blood. These receptors came from a young man in good health.

This clone was seen once. The gene calls are TRBV5-4 and TRBJ1-4; 9 bases align to TRBD1. The CDR3 length is 16 residues. Trimming cost V 4 bases and J 7 bases; bases outside gene matches: 11. Germline CDR1 reads SGHNT; CDR2 reads YYREEE (reference sequence). The CDR3 region is CASSARTGTGSEKLFF. In DNA form, the CDR3 reads TGTGCCAGCAGCGCAAGGACCGGGACAGGGAGTGAAAAACTGTTTTTT. Looking up the rest from reference TRBV5-4 and TRBJ1-4 gives the full variable domain: ETGVTQSPTHLIKTRGQQVTLRCSSQSGHNTVSWYQQALGQGPQFIFQYYREEENGRGNFPPRFSGLQFPNYSSELNVNALELDDSALYLCASSARTGTGSEKLFFGSGTQLSVL.

A single count supports this clone. The chain has TRBV6-5 and TRBJ2-2; D gene unclear. Looked up from germline, CDR1 is MNHEY and CDR2 is SVGAGI. Trimming removed 7 bases from V and 6 bases from J, with 15 bases in between. The CDR3 spans 14 residues. CDR3 amino acids: CASTRSQAPGELFF. The CDR3 region has the DNA TGTGCCAGCACACGATCCCAGGCACCCGGGGAGCTGTTTTTT.

The chain links TRBV7-9 to TRBJ2-7; 11 bases map to TRBD2. CDR3 size: 14 residues. The germline V gene encodes CDR1 SEHNR and CDR2 FQNEAQ (reference sequence). The junction had 8 bases not matched to a gene; V was cut back by 8 bases and J by 5 bases. CDR3 loop: CASQLSGGVDEQYF. As DNA, the CDR3 is TGTGCCAGCCAACTTAGCGGGGGGGTGGACGAGCAGTACTTC.

The rearrangement links TRBV3-1 (or the pseudogene TRBV3-2) to TRBJ2-1, with D unclear. CDR1 and CDR2 from the germline V gene are LGHDT and YNNKEL (reference sequence). Trimming took 3 bases from V and 3 from J, leaving 15 bases between them. This CDR3 is built from 16 residues. The CDR3 coding sequence is TGTGCCAGCAGCCAGGGCCGCTCCGCGAGCTACAATGAGCAGTTCTTC. It translates to CASSQGRSASYNEQFF.

The chain is built from TRBV5-5 and TRBJ2-1; a weak D match, TRBD2 (5 bases). Trimming cost V 0 bases and J 4 bases, with 14 bases left between them. There are 16 residues in the CDR3. CDR1 is SGHKS and CDR2 is YYEKEE in the germline V gene (reference sequence). As DNA, the CDR3 is TGTGCCAGCAGCTTGGCCGAGGGTTTGTCATACAATGAGCAGTTCTTC. It yields the protein CASSLAEGLSYNEQFF.

This clone has just one count. For the CDR3, the DNA is TGTGCCAGTAGTACTCAGGGGGTCGGAGGCTACGAGCAGTACTTC. Protein sequence: CASSTQGVGGYEQYF. The chain employs TRBV19 and TRBJ2-7; 7 bases are a match to TRBD1. Germline V lookup: CDR1 LNHDA, CDR2 SQIVND (reference sequence). This CDR3 is 15 amino acids long. V shed 4 bases and J 3 bases; nucleotides not matched to a gene: 9.

The chain recombines TRBV2 with TRBJ2-7; D not certain. V lost 2 bases and J lost 2, with 7 bases in between. The CDR3 runs 13 residues. CDR1 and CDR2 from the germline V gene are SNHLY and FYNNEI. The CDR3 DNA is TGTGCCAGCAGTGAATGGGTGGCCTACGAGCAGTACTTC. Encoded protein: CASSEWVAYEQYF.

This chain links TRBV18 with TRBJ2-1; 8 bases align to TRBD2. CDR1 KGHSH and CDR2 LQKENI come from the germline V gene. The CDR3 runs to 16 residues. Trimming removed 3 bases from V and 7 bases from J; junction bases left unmatched: 11. CDR3 nucleotides: TGTGCCAGCTCACCTGAACCGGGACTAGGAGTAAATGAGCAGTTCTTC. Its protein is CASSPEPGLGVNEQFF.

The chain combines TRBV14 with TRBJ1-5; D unresolved. V lost 0 bases and J lost 4, with 4 bases in between. The germline V gene has CDR1 SGHDN and CDR2 FVKESK. The CDR3 has 13 residues. The CDR3: CASSQDSNQPQHF. CDR3 bases: TGTGCCAGCAGCCAAGATAGTAATCAGCCCCAGCATTTT.

The chain combines TRBV5-6 with TRBJ1-2; a possible D gene is TRBD1 (6 bases). Germline CDR1 SGHDT, CDR2 YYEEEE. This CDR3 is built from 13 residues. V was pared by 2 bases and J by 4 bases, with 9 bases between. As DNA, the CDR3 is TGTGCCAGCAGCTTACAGGGTTCCTATGGCTACACCTTC. As protein: CASSLQGSYGYTF. Filled out from reference TRBV5-6 and TRBJ1-2, the complete variable domain reads DAGVTQSPTHLIKTRGQQVTLRCSPKSGHDTVSWYQQALGQGPQFIFQYYEEEERQRGNFPDRFSGHQFPNYSSELNVNALLLGDSALYLCASSLQGSYGYTFGSGTRLTVV.

This sequence joins TRBV28 and TRBJ2-7; 10 bases fit TRBD1. The V gene's germline CDR1 is MDHEN and CDR2 SYDVKM. J was trimmed by 6 bases and V by 5 bases; bases with no gene match: 19. The CDR3 is 18 amino acids. This CDR3 reads CASSLPPGQGTVAGEQYF. The DNA of the CDR3 is TGTGCCAGCAGTCTACCTCCGGGACAGGGGACGGTAGCGGGCGAGCAGTACTTC.

The chain combines TRBV6-5 with TRBJ1-3; D unresolved. The CDR3 is 13 residues long. CDR1 is MNHEY and CDR2 is SVGAGI in the germline V gene. The V and J ends lost 6 bases and 2 bases respectively, with 8 bases between them. The CDR3 sequence is CASSTGAGNTIYF. Written as DNA, the CDR3 is TGTGCCAGCAGCACCGGGGCTGGAAACACCATATATTTT.

The V gene is TRBV24-1, the J gene TRBJ2-7, with D perhaps matching TRBD2 (6 bases). From germline, CDR1 is KGHDR and CDR2 SFDVKD. Trimming stripped 5 bases from V and 10 bases from J, with 17 bases between. The CDR3 is 13 residues long. CDR3 protein: CATSASGGGVQYF. CDR3 coding DNA: TGTGCCACCAGTGCCTCCGGCGGAGGGGTTCAGTACTTC.

V usage is TRBV12-3 or TRBV12-4 and J usage is TRBJ1-2, with 8 bases that match TRBD1. The CDR3 contains 13 residues. V trimming: 6 bases; J trimming: 3 bases; junction bases outside the gene matches: 3. CDR3 residues: CASRGQGDYGYTF. Here the CDR3 DNA reads TGTGCCAGCAGAGGACAGGGCGACTATGGCTACACCTTC.

This sequence joins TRBV30 and TRBJ1-1, with D possibly TRBD1 on 6 matching bases. CDR1 and CDR2 from the germline V gene are GTSNPN and SVGIG (reference sequence). Trimming removed 2 bases at V and 4 bases at J, with 11 bases between. This CDR3 has 13 residues. Here the CDR3 DNA reads TGTGCCTGGAGTACTCAAGGGGGCACTGAAGCTTTCTTT. Protein: CAWSTQGGTEAFF.

This chain joins TRBV29-1 and TRBJ2-7, with D maybe TRBD2 (5 bases). Trimming took off 5 bases at V and 7 bases at J, with 9 bases between the two ends. CDR3 size: 10 residues. Germline CDR1 is SQVTM and CDR2 is ANQGSEA. CDR3 sequence reads: CSVRTGEQYF. CDR3 nucleotide sequence: TGCAGCGTTCGGACGGGGGAGCAGTACTTC.

V and J are TRBV20-1 and TRBJ1-2; D call uncertain. Germline lookup yields CDR1 DFQATT and CDR2 SNEGSKA (reference sequence). The CDR3 is made up of 10 amino acids. In nucleotides, the CDR3 is TGCGTGGGTCTGGGGAACGGCTACACCTTC. It yields the protein CVGLGNGYTF.

The genes are TRBV6-1 and TRBJ2-7, with D possibly matching TRBD1 (5 bases). Trimming stripped 2 bases from V and 3 bases from J, with 8 bases between. Germline V gene sequence: CDR1 MNHNS, CDR2 SASEGT. The CDR3 is made up of 13 amino acids. CDR3 protein: CASSEQGRYEQYF. The CDR3 coding sequence is TGTGCCAGCAGTGAACAGGGCCGCTACGAGCAGTACTTC.

The J gene is TRBJ1-2, the V gene TRBV18, with a weak D call TRBD1 (5 bases). The germline gives CDR1 KGHSH, CDR2 LQKENI. Trimming pared 6 bases from V and 3 bases from J, leaving 14 bases between. The CDR3 runs to 14 residues. CDR3 sequence: CASSSKQGYYGYTF. The DNA of the CDR3 is TGTGCCAGCTCCTCAAAGCAGGGCTACTATGGCTACACCTTC.

The rearrangement uses TRBV4-1 and TRBJ2-7; TRBD1 agrees at 10 bases. The V gene's germline CDR1 is MGHRA and CDR2 YSYEKL. The CDR3 is 15 amino acids. Trimming cost V 1 base and J 2 bases; bases outside gene matches: 2. The CDR3 nucleotides are TGCGCCAGCAGCCAAGTCGGACAGGGGGCCTACGAGCAGTACTTC. Translated: CASSQVGQGAYEQYF.

The chain links TRBV5-4 to TRBJ1-4, with a possible D match to TRBD1 (6 bases). The CDR3 extends over 14 amino acids. Trimming shortened V by 4 bases and J by 5 bases, and 12 bases separated the two germline ends. Looked up from germline, CDR1 is SGHNT and CDR2 is YYREEE (reference sequence). CDR3 bases: TGTGCCAGCAGCCGGCAGGGGCAAAATGAAAAACTGTTTTTT. This translates into CASSRQGQNEKLFF.

This clone was recorded only once. This rearrangement joins TRBV2 to TRBJ2-1, with TRBD2 identical over 9 bases. The V gene end was trimmed by 6 bases and the J gene end by 2 bases; junction bases not matched to a gene: 14. Per germline, CDR1 SNHLY and CDR2 FYNNEI. The CDR3 runs to 18 residues. The CDR3, as DNA: TGTGCCAGCAGAAGGACACTCACCGCTAGCGGGACCTACAATGAGCAGTTCTTC. Amino acids: CASRRTLTASGTYNEQFF.

The chain combines TRBV5-1 with TRBJ2-2; 12 bases line up with TRBD2. V lost 4 bases and J lost 7; bases outside the gene matches: 11. This CDR3 region has 17 residues. CDR1 and CDR2 from the germline V gene are SGHRS and YFSETQ. CDR3 in DNA: TGCGCCAGCAGCGGAATACTAGCGGGGGGCACGTTCGGGGAGCTGTTTTTT. This sequence encodes CASSGILAGGTFGELFF.

The rearrangement uses TRBV5-1 and TRBJ2-2, with D tentatively TRBD2 (6 bases). V lost 5 bases, J lost 4 bases, and 12 bases lay in between. Germline CDR1 SGHRS, CDR2 YFSETQ. The CDR3 totals 14 residues. The CDR3 spells CASSRDSLTGELFF. The CDR3 nucleotides read TGCGCCAGCAGTCGGGACTCCCTCACCGGGGAGCTGTTTTTT.

The chain joins TRBV6-6 to TRBJ2-3; D unclear. This CDR3 contains 15 residues. Trimming took 0 bases from V and 1 from J, leaving 8 bases between them. Per germline, CDR1 MNHNY and CDR2 SVGAGI (reference sequence). The CDR3 coding sequence is TGTGCCAGCAGTTACTCGGTGGCTGGCACAGATACGCAGTATTTT. Amino acids: CASSYSVAGTDTQYF.